Each of the 10 T cell receptor beta chains below was sequenced from the same sample in a study of CD8 T cells in Susac syndrome. The RNA input was roughly 0.45 to 1 ug, and it was reverse transcribed with random hexamers. From the immunoSEQ multiplex PCR reads, TCRdb called clonotypes with MiXCR, one entry per CDR3 protein. This table holds 80,000 to 95,000 distinct CDR3 sequences, 94% found once. The sample was CD8+ T cells from PBMCs. Receptor source: a human donor with Susac syndrome.

This chain joins TRBV6-6 and TRBJ2-7, with D perhaps matching TRBD2 (6 bases). The CDR3 spans 14 residues. V was shortened by 7 bases and J by 0 bases, with 13 bases between the two germline ends. Germline V gene data show CDR1 as MNHNY and CDR2 as SVGAGI (reference sequence). CDR3 residues: CASTRLGSSYEQYF. CDR3 in DNA: TGTGCCAGCACGCGACTAGGAAGCTCCTACGAGCAGTACTTC.

Here the CDR3 reads CSVEERDGPYEQYF. CDR3 DNA: TGCAGCGTTGAAGAAAGGGACGGGCCTTACGAGCAGTACTTC. This chain connects TRBV29-1 to TRBJ2-7, with D possibly called TRBD1 or TRBD2 (5 bases each). CDR1 is SQVTM and CDR2 is ANQGSEA in the germline V gene. The germline V and J ends were trimmed by 0 bases and 4 bases, with 13 bases remaining between them. The CDR3 length is 14 residues.

The chain joins TRBV7-2 to TRBJ1-2; D is uncertain. Germline V gene sequence: CDR1 SGHTA, CDR2 FQGNSA. The CDR3 runs 14 residues. Trimming left V 0 bases short and J 2 bases short, with 7 bases between. The CDR3: CASSLAWGNYGYTF. The CDR3 coding sequence is TGTGCCAGCAGCTTAGCATGGGGAAACTATGGCTACACCTTC.

The genes are TRBV12-3 or TRBV12-4 and TRBJ2-7; TRBD2 matches at 13 bases. This CDR3 contains 15 residues. Losses at the gene ends were 5 bases for V and 3 bases for J; bases not matched to a gene: 4. CDR3: CASSPGLAGYYEQYF. In nucleotides, the CDR3 is TGTGCCAGCAGTCCGGGACTAGCGGGGTACTACGAGCAGTACTTC.

The chain joins TRBV3-1 to TRBJ2-1, with D uncertain. Germline values: CDR1 LGHDT, CDR2 YNNKEL (reference sequence). The CDR3 is 13 amino acids. Trimming took 4 bases from V and 1 from J, leaving 5 bases between them. The CDR3 bases are TGTGCCAGCAGCCGGACGTCCTACAATGAGCAGTTCTTC. Its translation: CASSRTSYNEQFF.

The V call is TRBV30, the J call TRBJ1-5; 7 bases are shared with TRBD1. The V gene's germline CDR1 is GTSNPN and CDR2 SVGIG (reference sequence). V lost 3 bases and J lost 1; bases outside the gene matches: 3. The CDR3 contains 14 residues. CDR3 nucleotides: TGTGCCTGGAGAGACAGGGTGAGCAATCAGCCCCAGCATTTT. Protein: CAWRDRVSNQPQHF.

This CDR3 reads CASSYGTGDTEAFF. Written as DNA, the CDR3 is TGTGCCAGCAGTTACGGGACAGGGGACACTGAAGCTTTCTTT. This chain links TRBV6-6 with TRBJ1-1; TRBD1 matches 10 bases. The CDR3 length is 14 residues. Per germline, CDR1 MNHNY and CDR2 SVGAGI (reference sequence). V trimming: 2 bases; J trimming: 3 bases; junction bases outside the gene matches: 0.

This chain links TRBV7-9 with TRBJ1-6; D remains unclear. Germline-derived CDR1 and CDR2 are SEHNR and FQNEAQ (reference sequence). V lost 5 bases and J lost 5, with 16 bases in between. The CDR3 has 16 residues. The CDR3 nucleotides are TGTGCCAGCAGCCTAAGCTCGGCGGGTGATAATTCACCCCTCCACTTT. Translation gives CASSLSSAGDNSPLHF.

This chain connects TRBV6-2 or TRBV6-3 to TRBJ2-2; a possible D gene is TRBD2 (5 bases). The V gene lost 5 bases and the J gene lost 3 bases, with 10 bases spanning the gap. The CDR3 sequence is 14 residues long. From germline, CDR1 is MNHEY and CDR2 SVGEGT. CDR3 loop: CASSPSSHTGELFF. CDR3 bases: TGTGCCAGCAGTCCTAGCTCCCACACCGGGGAGCTGTTTTTT.

This chain's CDR3 is CASKFGTPSNQPQHF. CDR3 coding DNA: TGTGCCAGCAAGTTTGGGACTCCCTCGAATCAGCCCCAGCATTTT. This rearrangement joins TRBV2 to TRBJ1-5; the D gene is possibly TRBD1 (5 bases). Trimming took 7 bases from V and 4 from J, leaving 17 bases between them. Germline loops: CDR1 SNHLY, CDR2 FYNNEI. The CDR3 is made up of 15 amino acids.